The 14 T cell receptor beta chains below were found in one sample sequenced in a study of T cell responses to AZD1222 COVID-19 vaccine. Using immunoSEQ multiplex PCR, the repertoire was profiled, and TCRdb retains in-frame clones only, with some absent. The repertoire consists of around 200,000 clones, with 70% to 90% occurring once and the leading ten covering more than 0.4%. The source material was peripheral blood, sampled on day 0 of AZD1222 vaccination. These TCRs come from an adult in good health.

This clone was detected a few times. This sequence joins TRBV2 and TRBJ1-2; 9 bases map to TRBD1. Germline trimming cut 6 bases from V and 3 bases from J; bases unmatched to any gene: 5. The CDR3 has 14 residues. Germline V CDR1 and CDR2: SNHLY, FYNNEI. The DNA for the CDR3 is TGTGCCAGCAGAGAGACAGGGGGGGACTATGGCTACACCTTC. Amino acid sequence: CASRETGGDYGYTF.

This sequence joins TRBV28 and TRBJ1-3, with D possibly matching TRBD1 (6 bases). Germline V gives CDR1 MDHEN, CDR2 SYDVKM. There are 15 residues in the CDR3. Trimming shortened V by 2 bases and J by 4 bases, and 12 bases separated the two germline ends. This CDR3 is CASSLVGQKGNTIYF. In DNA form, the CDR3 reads TGTGCCAGCAGTTTAGTTGGACAGAAGGGAAACACCATATATTTT.

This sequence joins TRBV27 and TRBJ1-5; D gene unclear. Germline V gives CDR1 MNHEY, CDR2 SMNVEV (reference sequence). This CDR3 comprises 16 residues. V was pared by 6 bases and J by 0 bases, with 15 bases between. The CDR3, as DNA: TGTGCCAGCAGCCGACTCTCGGGCAGTAGCAATCAGCCCCAGCATTTT. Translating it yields CASSRLSGSSNQPQHF.

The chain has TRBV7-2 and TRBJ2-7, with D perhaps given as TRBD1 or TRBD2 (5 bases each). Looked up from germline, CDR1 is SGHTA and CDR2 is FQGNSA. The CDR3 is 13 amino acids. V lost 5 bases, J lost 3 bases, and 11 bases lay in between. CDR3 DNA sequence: TGTGCCAGCAGCACGGGACCCGGCTACGAGCAGTACTTC. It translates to CASSTGPGYEQYF.

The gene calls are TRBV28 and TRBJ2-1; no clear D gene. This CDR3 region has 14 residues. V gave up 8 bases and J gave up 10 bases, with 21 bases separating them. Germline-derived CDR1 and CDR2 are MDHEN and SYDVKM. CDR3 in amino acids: CASASITGPEEQFF. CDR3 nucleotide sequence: TGTGCCAGCGCCTCGATAACCGGGCCGGAAGAGCAGTTCTTC.

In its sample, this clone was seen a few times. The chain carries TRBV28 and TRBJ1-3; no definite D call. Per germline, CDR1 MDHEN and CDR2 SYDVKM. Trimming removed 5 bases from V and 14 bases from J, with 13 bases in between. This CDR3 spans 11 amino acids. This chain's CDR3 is CASSPRGSVYF. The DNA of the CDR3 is TGTGCCAGCAGTCCCCGAGGCAGCGTATATTTT.

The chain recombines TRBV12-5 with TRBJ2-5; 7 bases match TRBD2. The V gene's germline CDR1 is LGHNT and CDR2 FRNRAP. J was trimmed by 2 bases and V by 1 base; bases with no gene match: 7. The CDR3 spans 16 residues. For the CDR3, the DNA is TGTGCTAGTGGTTTGGGGACTAGAAATTTTCAAGAGACCCAGTACTTC. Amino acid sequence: CASGLGTRNFQETQYF.

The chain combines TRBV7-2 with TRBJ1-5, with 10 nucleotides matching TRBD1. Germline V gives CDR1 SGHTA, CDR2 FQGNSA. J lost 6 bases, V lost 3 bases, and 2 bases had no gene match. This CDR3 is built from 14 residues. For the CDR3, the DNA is TGTGCCAGCAGCTTCGGACAGGGGGGTCAGCCCCAGCATTTT. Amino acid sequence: CASSFGQGGQPQHF.

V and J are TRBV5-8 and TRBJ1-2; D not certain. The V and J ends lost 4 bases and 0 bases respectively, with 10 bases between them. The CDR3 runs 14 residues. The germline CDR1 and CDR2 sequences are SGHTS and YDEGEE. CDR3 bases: TGTGCCAGCAGCGCGACCAGCCCTAACTATGGCTACACCTTC. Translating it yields CASSATSPNYGYTF. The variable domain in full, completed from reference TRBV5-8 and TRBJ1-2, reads EAGVTQSPTHLIKTRGQQATLRCSPISGHTSVYWYQQALGLGLQFLLWYDEGEERNRGNFPPRFSGRQFPNYSSELNVNALELEDSALYLCASSATSPNYGYTFGSGTRLTVV.

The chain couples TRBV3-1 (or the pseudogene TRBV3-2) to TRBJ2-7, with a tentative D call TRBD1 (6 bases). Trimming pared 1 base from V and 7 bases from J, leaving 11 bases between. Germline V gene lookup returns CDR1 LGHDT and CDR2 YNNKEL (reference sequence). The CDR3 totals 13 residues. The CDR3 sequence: CASSQVLGGEQYF. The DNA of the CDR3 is TGTGCCAGCAGCCAAGTCCTAGGGGGAGAGCAGTACTTC.

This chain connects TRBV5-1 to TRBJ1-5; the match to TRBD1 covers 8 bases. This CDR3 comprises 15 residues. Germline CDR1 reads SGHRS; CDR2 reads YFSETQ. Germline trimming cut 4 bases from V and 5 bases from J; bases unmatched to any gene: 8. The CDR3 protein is CASSPMTGADQPQHF. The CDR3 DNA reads TGCGCCAGCAGCCCCATGACAGGGGCCGATCAGCCCCAGCATTTT. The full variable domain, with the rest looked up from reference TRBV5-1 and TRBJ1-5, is KAGVTQTPRYLIKTRGQQVTLSCSPISGHRSVSWYQQTPGQGLQFLFEYFSETQRNKGNFPGRFSGRQFSNSRSEMNVSTLELGDSALYLCASSPMTGADQPQHFGDGTRLSIL.

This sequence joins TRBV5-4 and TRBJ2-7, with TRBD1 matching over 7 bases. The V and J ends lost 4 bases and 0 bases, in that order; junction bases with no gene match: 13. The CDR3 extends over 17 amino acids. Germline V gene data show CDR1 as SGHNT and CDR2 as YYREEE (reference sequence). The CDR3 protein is CASSPHLDRVTSYEQYF. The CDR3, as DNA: TGTGCCAGCAGCCCCCATCTCGACAGGGTCACCTCCTACGAGCAGTACTTC.

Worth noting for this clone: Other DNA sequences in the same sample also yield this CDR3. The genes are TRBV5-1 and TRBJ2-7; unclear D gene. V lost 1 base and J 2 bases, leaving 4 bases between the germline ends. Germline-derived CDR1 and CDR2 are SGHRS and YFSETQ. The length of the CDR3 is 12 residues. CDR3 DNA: TGCGCCAGCAGCTTGTCGGCCTACGAGCAGTACTTC. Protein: CASSLSAYEQYF.

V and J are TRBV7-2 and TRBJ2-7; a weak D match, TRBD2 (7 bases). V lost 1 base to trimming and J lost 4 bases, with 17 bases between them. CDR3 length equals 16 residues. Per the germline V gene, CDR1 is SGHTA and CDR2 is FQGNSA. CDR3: CASSLGEGVHRYEQYF. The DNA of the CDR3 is TGTGCCAGCAGCTTAGGGGAGGGGGTACACCGGTACGAGCAGTACTTC.